The 32 T cell receptor beta chains presented below share a single source sample, sequenced in a study of response to subunit inactivated influenza vaccine listed by TCRdb under 2018. The library was generated by RT-PCR. TCRdb names Illumina HiSeq 2500 as the instrument used. Using fastp trimming at Q25 and MiXCR clonotype assembly, TCRdb reanalyzed the public sequencing data and kept in-frame beta chains. Each CDR3 protein appears once, grouped with its most common genes and DNA. The sample profile shows roughly 790,000 distinct CDR3 sequences; 20% to 25% of them were found once. The ten largest clones take up about a tenth of the sample. This specimen consisted of PBMCs from blood, obtained 5 days after vaccination. These receptors came from a man in his fifties or sixties who received an inactivated influenza vaccine. Donor details come from another sample of the same person, matched by shared clones.

This clonotype was counted a few times. This chain uses TRBV5-1 with TRBJ2-1, with D possibly matching TRBD1 (5 bases). Trimming removed 5 bases from V and 7 bases from J, with 19 bases in between. This CDR3 comprises 15 residues. The germline V gene has CDR1 SGHRS and CDR2 YFSETQ. CDR3 DNA: TGCGCCAGCAGAGGCGTTTACAGGATTATTAATGAGCAGTTCTTC. Encoded protein: CASRGVYRIINEQFF.

The genes are TRBV20-1 and TRBJ2-7; 9 nucleotides line up with TRBD1. The CDR3 consists of 14 residues. Trimming at V came to 6 bases and at J to 2 bases, leaving 8 bases not matched to a gene. From germline, CDR1 is DFQATT and CDR2 SNEGSKA (reference sequence). The CDR3 nucleotides read TGCAGTGCCCCCGACAGGGGGTACCCCTACGAGCAGTACTTC. Protein: CSAPDRGYPYEQYF.

The V call is TRBV11-2, the J call TRBJ1-6, with a possible D match to TRBD1 (5 bases). This CDR3 is built from 13 residues. The V end was cut by 5 bases, the J end by 15 bases, with 17 bases between. The germline V gene encodes CDR1 SGHAT and CDR2 FQNNGV. CDR3 bases: TGTGCCAGCAGCCAACAGGCGGAGGATCGCCTCCACTTT. Amino acids: CASSQQAEDRLHF.

A few counts support this clonotype. This chain links TRBV28 with TRBJ2-2; 7 bases agree with TRBD2. The V gene end was trimmed by 6 bases and the J gene end by 3 bases; junction bases not matched to a gene: 7. The CDR3 covers 15 residues. Germline V gives CDR1 MDHEN, CDR2 SYDVKM. This chain's CDR3 is CASRPSGGYTGELFF. The CDR3 DNA sequence: TGTGCCAGCAGGCCTAGCGGAGGTTACACCGGGGAGCTGTTTTTT.

V and J are TRBV7-2 and TRBJ1-2; D perhaps matches TRBD1 (6 bases). Per germline, CDR1 SGHTA and CDR2 FQGNSA. This CDR3 is 15 amino acids long. Trimming shortened V by 1 base and J by 3 bases, and 12 bases separated the two germline ends. CDR3 nucleotides: TGTGCCAGCAGCTTAGAACAGGGATGGGACTATGGCTACACCTTC. It specifies CASSLEQGWDYGYTF.

The chain recombines TRBV6-5 with TRBJ1-4; D perhaps matches TRBD1 (5 bases). The CDR3 sequence is 14 residues long. The germline V and J ends were trimmed by 0 bases and 7 bases, with 9 bases remaining between them. CDR1 and CDR2 from the germline V gene are MNHEY and SVGAGI. CDR3 DNA: TGTGCCAGCAGTTACTCGGCAGGGAGTGAAAAACTGTTTTTT. Its protein is CASSYSAGSEKLFF.

The V call is TRBV12-3 or TRBV12-4, the J call TRBJ1-5; weak D call: TRBD1 (5 bases). The V end lost 5 bases, the J end lost 6 bases, and 17 bases lay between the germline ends. The CDR3 has 15 amino acids. CDR3: CASSESGTYGQPQHF. CDR3 nucleotide sequence: TGTGCCAGCAGTGAATCAGGGACGTATGGTCAGCCCCAGCATTTT.

The chain employs TRBV6-2 or TRBV6-3 and TRBJ1-6; D uncertain. The germline gives CDR1 MNHEY, CDR2 SVGEGT. V was clipped by 0 bases and J by 0 bases, with 12 bases between them. The CDR3 has 18 residues. DNA of the CDR3: TGTGCCAGCAGTTACTCGATCGAGGAGAGCTCCTATAATTCACCCCTCCACTTT. This gives the protein CASSYSIEESSYNSPLHF.

This clonotype appeared a few times. The rearrangement links TRBV6-1 to TRBJ2-7; D perhaps matches TRBD2 (5 bases). Deletions cut 9 bases from V and 7 bases from J, with 19 bases between. Germline CDR1 reads MNHNS; CDR2 reads SASEGT. CDR3 length equals 13 residues. The CDR3 spells CASHEEISGEQYF. The CDR3, as DNA: TGTGCCAGTCACGAAGAGATCTCGGGGGAGCAGTACTTC.

This clonotype was seen only a few times. V is TRBV11-2 and J is TRBJ2-5, with 9 nucleotides matching TRBD1. The CDR3 runs 17 residues. J was trimmed by 0 bases and V by 5 bases; bases with no gene match: 10. Germline V lookup: CDR1 SGHAT, CDR2 FQNNGV. CDR3 region: CASSRTGVTRYQETQYF. The CDR3 DNA sequence: TGTGCCAGCAGCAGGACAGGGGTCACCAGGTACCAAGAGACCCAGTACTTC.

The sample holds many counts of this clonotype. The chain couples TRBV6-1 to TRBJ2-3, with 10 bases matching TRBD2. The CDR3 is 15 amino acids. CDR1 MNHNS and CDR2 SASEGT come from the germline V gene. V was clipped by 5 bases and J by 3 bases; unmatched bases: 5. CDR3 coding DNA: TGTGCCAGCAGTACCGTAGCGGGGGGAACAGATACGCAGTATTTT. It translates to CASSTVAGGTDTQYF.

In regard to this clonotype: This may be a read error: a much more frequent sequence differs by one nucleotide. This CDR3 is missing its conserved last phenylalanine or tryptophan, likely due to a read error. V is TRBV3-1 and J is TRBJ2-5; weak D call: TRBD2 (6 bases). Germline-derived CDR1 and CDR2 are LGHDT and YNNKEL (reference sequence). The CDR3 consists of 16 residues. The V and J ends lost 4 bases and 4 bases respectively, with 19 bases between them. The DNA for the CDR3 is TGTGCCAGCAGCCTAAGTGTCCTAGCGTCATCAGAGACCCAGTACCTC. Encoded protein: CASSLSVLASSETQYL.

Only a few counts were recorded for this clonotype. The rearrangement links TRBV3-1 to TRBJ2-1, with 8 bases aligning to TRBD2. V lost 1 base and J lost 0; bases outside the gene matches: 5. CDR1 LGHDT and CDR2 YNNKEL come from the germline V gene (reference sequence). CDR3 size: 17 residues. The CDR3 loop is CASSQAALAGSYNEQFF. As DNA, the CDR3 is TGTGCCAGCAGCCAAGCGGCGCTAGCGGGCTCCTACAATGAGCAGTTCTTC.

The chain uses TRBV5-1 and TRBJ2-5, with D tentatively TRBD2 (6 bases). V gave up 0 bases and J gave up 0 bases, with 15 bases separating them. CDR1 and CDR2 (germline): SGHRS, YFSETQ. The CDR3 contains 17 residues. This chain's CDR3 is CASSLVPPSANQETQYF. The DNA of the CDR3 is TGCGCCAGCAGCTTGGTTCCACCTAGCGCCAACCAAGAGACCCAGTACTTC. The whole variable domain, filled in from reference TRBV5-1 and TRBJ2-5, reads KAGVTQTPRYLIKTRGQQVTLSCSPISGHRSVSWYQQTPGQGLQFLFEYFSETQRNKGNFPGRFSGRQFSNSRSEMNVSTLELGDSALYLCASSLVPPSANQETQYFGPGTRLLVL.

The gene calls are TRBV6-5 and TRBJ2-3; TRBD2 agrees at 8 bases. The junction had 11 bases not matched to a gene; V was cut back by 0 bases and J by 3 bases. The CDR3 is made up of 18 amino acids. Germline-derived CDR1 and CDR2 are MNHEY and SVGAGI. CDR3 in DNA: TGTGCCAGCAGTTACTCCGCTCGTGCGAGACTAGCGACAGATACGCAGTATTTT. Protein sequence: CASSYSARARLATDTQYF.

This clonotype was counted between two and nine times. The rearrangement uses TRBV5-1 and TRBJ1-1; D might be TRBD1 (5 bases). CDR3 size: 14 residues. Between the trimmed V and J ends, which lost 2 bases and 1 base, there was a span of 9 bases. CDR1 SGHRS and CDR2 YFSETQ come from the germline V gene. This CDR3 reads CASSFHDRNTEAFF. In DNA form, the CDR3 reads TGCGCCAGCAGCTTCCACGACAGGAACACTGAAGCTTTCTTT.

This clonotype has more than one count but fewer than ten. DNA of the CDR3: TGTGCCACCAGCTCTCCTGGGACAGGATTACAGCCCCAGCATTTT. Translation gives CATSSPGTGLQPQHF. V usage is TRBV15 and J usage is TRBJ1-5; 8 bases line up with TRBD1. Unmatched junction bases numbered 10, after V lost 5 bases and J lost 7 bases. This CDR3 has 15 amino acids. In germline, CDR1 is LNHNV, CDR2 YYDKDF (reference sequence).

This chain links TRBV2 with TRBJ1-2; no clear D gene. This CDR3 is built from 13 residues. Trimming shortened V by 8 bases and J by 2 bases, and 12 bases separated the two germline ends. Looked up from germline, CDR1 is SNHLY and CDR2 is FYNNEI. The CDR3 DNA reads TGTGCCAGCCGGGCCAGGCCAAACTATGGCTACACCTTC. Residues: CASRARPNYGYTF. The variable domain in full, with the rest retrieved from reference TRBV2 and TRBJ1-2, is EPEVTQTPSHQVTQMGQEVILRCVPISNHLYFYWYRQILGQKVEFLVSFYNNEISEKSEIFDDQFSVERPDGSNFTLKIRSTKLEDSAMYFCASRARPNYGYTFGSGTRLTVV.

Ten or more counts support this clonotype. This chain connects TRBV29-1 to TRBJ2-3, with TRBD2 as a possible D gene (6 bases). Between the trimmed V and J ends, which lost 7 bases and 3 bases, there was a span of 14 bases. This CDR3 is 13 amino acids long. CDR1 is SQVTM and CDR2 is ANQGSEA in the germline V gene. The CDR3 protein is CSARRAGTDTQYF. Here the CDR3 DNA reads TGCAGCGCCCGGAGGGCCGGGACAGATACGCAGTATTTT.

The gene calls are TRBV7-9 and TRBJ1-4, with 8 bases identical to TRBD1. This CDR3 has 15 amino acids. The germline CDR1 and CDR2 sequences are SEHNR and FQNEAQ (reference sequence). V shed 5 bases and J 5 bases; nucleotides not matched to a gene: 7. The CDR3 protein is CASSQSRGRNEKLFF. CDR3 in DNA: TGTGCCAGCAGCCAAAGCAGGGGGCGAAATGAAAAACTGTTTTTT.

This clonotype appeared many times. The V call is TRBV3-1, the J call TRBJ1-1; D is undetermined. Germline CDR1 LGHDT, CDR2 YNNKEL (reference sequence). The length of the CDR3 is 13 residues. Trimming took off 1 base at V and 1 base at J, with 4 bases between the two ends. The CDR3 DNA reads as TGTGCCAGCAGCCAAGTGGGGAACACTGAAGCTTTCTTT. Amino acids: CASSQVGNTEAFF.

To note about this clonotype: A read error may be the cause here, since a much bigger clone is one base away. V gene TRBV2 combines with J gene TRBJ1-1; D remains ambiguous. V was clipped by 5 bases and J by 1 base, with 8 bases between them. CDR1 is SNHLY and CDR2 is FYNNEI in the germline V gene. There are 13 residues in the CDR3. CDR3 residues: CASSRVSNTEAFF. In DNA form, the CDR3 reads TGTGCCAGCAGTCGGGTCTCGAACACTGAAGCTTTCTTT.

This clonotype was detected only a few times. The chain is built from TRBV12-3 or TRBV12-4 and TRBJ2-3, with TRBD2 matching 9 bases. The V gene end was trimmed by 4 bases and the J gene end by 3 bases; junction bases not matched to a gene: 11. The CDR3 length is 17 residues. The DNA of the CDR3 is TGTGCCAGCAGTTCGCCTTTCCTAGCGGGAAGTACAGATACGCAGTATTTT. This codes for CASSSPFLAGSTDTQYF.

The rearrangement joins TRBV19 to TRBJ2-7, with TRBD1 matching over 9 bases. The ends lost 6 bases at V and 2 bases at J; junction bases unmatched: 8. Per the germline V gene, CDR1 is LNHDA and CDR2 is SQIVND (reference sequence). The CDR3 consists of 15 residues. The CDR3, as DNA: TGTGCCAGTAGAGATACAGGGGGCCCTACCTACGAGCAGTACTTC. Protein product: CASRDTGGPTYEQYF.

This clonotype was detected many times. The CDR3 protein is CASRFRLAVNEQFF. CDR3 nucleotides: TGTGCCAGCAGATTTAGACTAGCGGTAAATGAGCAGTTCTTC. The rearrangement links TRBV2 to TRBJ2-1, with TRBD2 matching 9 bases. The trim removed 6 bases at V and 7 bases at J, leaving 7 bases unmatched. Germline CDR1 SNHLY, CDR2 FYNNEI. The CDR3 has 14 amino acids. The full variable domain, with the rest looked up from reference TRBV2 and TRBJ2-1, is EPEVTQTPSHQVTQMGQEVILRCVPISNHLYFYWYRQILGQKVEFLVSFYNNEISEKSEIFDDQFSVERPDGSNFTLKIRSTKLEDSAMYFCASRFRLAVNEQFFGPGTRLTVL.

The J gene is TRBJ2-5, the V gene TRBV7-2; D gene uncertain. The CDR3 has 13 residues. V gave up 5 bases and J gave up 4 bases, with 11 bases separating them. The V gene's germline CDR1 is SGHTA and CDR2 FQGNSA. In DNA form, the CDR3 reads TGTGCCAGCAGCCCCCAGACCCGAGAGACCCAGTACTTC. The encoded protein is CASSPQTRETQYF.

Many counts were recorded for this clonotype. This chain uses TRBV29-1 with TRBJ2-3, with D possibly matching TRBD1 (6 bases). There are 12 residues in the CDR3. The V gene's germline CDR1 is SQVTM and CDR2 ANQGSEA. V shed 5 bases and J shed 4 bases, with 10 bases lying between them. The chain's CDR3 is CSVKTGADTQYF. CDR3 nucleotide sequence: TGCAGCGTTAAGACAGGAGCAGATACGCAGTATTTT.

The gene calls are TRBV5-1 and TRBJ2-7; 7 nucleotides align to TRBD2. With V trimmed by 4 bases and J by 5 bases, 12 bases remained unmatched. The CDR3 consists of 15 residues. CDR1 is SGHRS and CDR2 is YFSETQ in the germline V gene. The CDR3 DNA sequence: TGCGCCAGCAGCACCACTAGCGATACAACCCACGAGCAGTACTTC. Its translation is CASSTTSDTTHEQYF.

This clonotype has only a few counts. The chain recombines TRBV18 with TRBJ2-7; D possibly corresponds to TRBD1 (6 bases). Trimming removed 3 bases from V and 0 bases from J, with 12 bases in between. The CDR3 loop spans 15 amino acids. Germline V gene data show CDR1 as KGHSH and CDR2 as LQKENI. CDR3: CASSPKTGSSYEQYF. CDR3 coding DNA: TGTGCCAGCTCACCTAAGACAGGCAGCTCCTACGAGCAGTACTTC.

This clonotype has ten or more counts. V and J are TRBV7-2 and TRBJ1-1; the D is unclear. CDR1 and CDR2 from the germline V gene are SGHTA and FQGNSA. The V and J ends lost 1 base and 0 bases respectively, with 6 bases between them. The CDR3 totals 14 residues. CDR3 residues: CASSLVRMNTEAFF. CDR3 sequence (DNA): TGTGCCAGCAGCTTAGTCCGGATGAACACTGAAGCTTTCTTT. The complete variable domain, with remaining parts taken from reference TRBV7-2 and TRBJ1-1, reads GAGVSQSPSNKVTEKGKDVELRCDPISGHTALYWYRQSLGQGLEFLIYFQGNSAPDKSGLPSDRFSAERTGGSVSTLTIQRTQQEDSAVYLCASSLVRMNTEAFFGQGTRLTVV.

The chain recombines TRBV3-1 with TRBJ2-1; D might be TRBD1 (6 bases). V lost 3 bases to trimming and J lost 15 bases, with 15 bases between them. The CDR3 length is 12 residues. Germline lookup yields CDR1 LGHDT and CDR2 YNNKEL (reference sequence). In nucleotides, the CDR3 is TGTGCCAGCAGCCATCACCCCGGGACAAGGTTCTTC. Protein: CASSHHPGTRFF.

This rearrangement joins TRBV6-5 to TRBJ1-1, with 7 positions matching TRBD1. Germline V lookup: CDR1 MNHEY, CDR2 SVGAGI. The junction had 6 bases not matched to a gene; V was cut back by 4 bases and J by 4 bases. This CDR3 comprises 14 residues. The CDR3 loop is CASSSQGVGTEAFF. In DNA, the CDR3 is TGTGCCAGCAGTTCTCAGGGGGTAGGCACTGAAGCTTTCTTT.